The text below deals with one T cell receptor beta chain. The antigen is undetermined. Trimming stripped 2 bases from V and 5 bases from J, with 21 bases between. Germline V CDR1 and CDR2: MGHRA, YSYEKL. CDR3 length: 17 residues. TCRdb's copy holds only in-frame clones and misses some; the assay was immunoSEQ multiplex PCR. The sample has roughly 100,000 clones, 90% to 95% seen once. This entry belongs to a study of graft-versus-host responses after intestinal transplantation. The receptor comes from a human donor who was the organ donor for an intestinal transplant. The source material was unstimulated CD4+ T cells sorted from spleen or lymph node cells, sampled before transplant. This rearrangement joins TRBV4-1 to TRBJ1-2; tentatively, D is TRBD1 (5 bases). The CDR3 protein is CASSQPPGRAANYGYTF. DNA for the CDR3: TGCGCCAGCAGCCAACCGCCGGGCAGGGCCGCAAATTATGGCTACACCTTC.